Following are 12 T cell receptor beta chains from one sample sequenced in a study of shared clonotypes between healthy human individuals. Generated by immunoSEQ multiplex PCR, the TCRdb table keeps only in-frame clones and is missing some. The sample comprises millions of clones, more than 85% of which are singletons, and about 0.39% rests with the top ten. Material: naive CD4+ T cells from PBMCs. Subset of the sample: CD45RA+ positively selected. These receptors were obtained from a man aged 18 to 35 in good health. Some clones in this sample may be carry-over from other donors' samples.

The chain couples TRBV2 to TRBJ1-1; D might be TRBD1 (5 bases). The CDR3 sequence is 17 residues long. With 6 bases removed from V and 3 bases from J, the gap between germline ends came to 23 bases. CDR1 is SNHLY and CDR2 is FYNNEI in the germline V gene. Here the CDR3 DNA reads TGTGCCAGCAGCGTAGCCCTTACAGGTATCGTCGACACTGAAGCTTTCTTT. Its protein product is CASSVALTGIVDTEAFF.

The chain couples TRBV29-1 to TRBJ1-3; D call uncertain. The CDR3 has 15 residues. V dropped 0 bases and J dropped 0 bases, with 9 bases sitting between them. Germline loops: CDR1 SQVTM, CDR2 ANQGSEA. CDR3 nucleotides: TGCAGCGTTGAAGATCAACAGAGCTCTGGAAACACCATATATTTT. Translating gives CSVEDQQSSGNTIYF.

The chain combines TRBV5-8 with TRBJ1-1, with D maybe TRBD1 (5 bases). Germline CDR1 reads SGHTS; CDR2 reads YDEGEE. Trimming removed 8 bases from V and 1 base from J, with 21 bases in between. The CDR3 has 16 amino acids. The CDR3 DNA follows: TGTGCCAGTACCTTTCTGGGCAGGGATACGAACACTGAAGCTTTCTTT. Translating gives CASTFLGRDTNTEAFF. The complete variable domain, with remaining parts taken from reference TRBV5-8 and TRBJ1-1, reads EAGVTQSPTHLIKTRGQQATLRCSPISGHTSVYWYQQALGLGLQFLLWYDEGEERNRGNFPPRFSGRQFPNYSSELNVNALELEDSALYLCASTFLGRDTNTEAFFGQGTRLTVV.

This clone appeared once. The gene calls are TRBV5-5 and TRBJ2-7; a possible D gene is TRBD2 (6 bases). The CDR3 is made up of 14 amino acids. The germline V gene has CDR1 SGHKS and CDR2 YYEKEE (reference sequence). Trimming left V 4 bases short and J 2 bases short, with 13 bases between. CDR3 nucleotide sequence: TGTGCCAGCAGCCGGTACAGGACTACCTACGAGCAGTACTTC. Translating it yields CASSRYRTTYEQYF.

This clone was counted a single time. The V call is TRBV5-6, the J call TRBJ1-1; unclear D gene. This CDR3 comprises 13 residues. V was cut by 4 bases and J by 6 bases, with 13 bases left in between. CDR1 is SGHDT and CDR2 is YYEEEE in the germline V gene. Here the CDR3 reads CASSRGRLAEAFF. CDR3 bases: TGTGCCAGCAGCCGCGGACGCCTTGCTGAAGCTTTCTTT.

V and J are TRBV18 and TRBJ1-1; maybe TRBD1 (5 bases). Germline V lookup: CDR1 KGHSH, CDR2 LQKENI. Deletions cut 2 bases from V and 6 bases from J, with 13 bases between. CDR3 length: 14 amino acids. In DNA form, the CDR3 reads TGTGCCAGCTCACCAAGGGGCCAGGGTCCTGAAGCTTTCTTT. Amino acid sequence: CASSPRGQGPEAFF.

The chain recombines TRBV7-2 with TRBJ2-7; D remains ambiguous. From germline, CDR1 is SGHTA and CDR2 FQGNSA. The germline V and J ends were trimmed by 3 bases and 3 bases, with 9 bases remaining between them. The length of the CDR3 is 13 residues. Here the CDR3 DNA reads TGTGCCAGCAGCTTTTCTAGTAGCTACGAGCAGTACTTC. Encoded protein: CASSFSSSYEQYF.

A remark on this clone: The sample holds other DNA sequences that translate to the same CDR3. V is TRBV29-1 and J is TRBJ2-5; D is unresolved. This CDR3 is 13 amino acids long. Deletions cut 5 bases from V and 0 bases from J, with 10 bases between. Germline V lookup: CDR1 SQVTM, CDR2 ANQGSEA. The CDR3 DNA sequence: TGCAGCGTTCGCGGCCTTTACCAAGAGACCCAGTACTTC. Protein product: CSVRGLYQETQYF.

This chain joins TRBV5-1 and TRBJ2-2, with D possibly matching TRBD1 (5 bases). Germline V gene data show CDR1 as SGHRS and CDR2 as YFSETQ. The germline V and J ends were trimmed by 4 bases and 6 bases, with 13 bases remaining between them. CDR3 length equals 14 residues. CDR3 sequence (DNA): TGCGCCAGCAGCCTGCTAGGGGTAGCCGGGGAGCTGTTTTTT. It translates to CASSLLGVAGELFF.

In the case of this clone: The identical CDR3 is also encoded by other nucleotide sequences in the sample. This chain joins TRBV20-1 and TRBJ2-1; perhaps TRBD1 as D (6 bases). The CDR3 length is 11 residues. Germline CDR1 is DFQATT and CDR2 is SNEGSKA (reference sequence). Between the trimmed V and J ends, which lost 4 bases and 7 bases, there was a span of 8 bases. The CDR3 sequence is CSANRVNEQFF. Written as DNA, the CDR3 is TGCAGTGCTAACAGGGTAAATGAGCAGTTCTTC.

This clone was detected only a few times. The same CDR3 can be traced to other DNA sequences in this sample. The gene calls are TRBV19 and TRBJ2-4, with 7 bases fitting TRBD1. The junction had 4 bases not matched to a gene; V was cut back by 1 base and J by 7 bases. The CDR3 sequence is 14 residues long. Germline assignment: CDR1 LNHDA and CDR2 SQIVND (reference sequence). This chain's CDR3 is CASSIGGGPNIQYF. CDR3 DNA sequence: TGTGCCAGTAGTATAGGAGGGGGCCCGAACATTCAGTACTTC.

The CDR3 nucleotides are TGTGCCAGCAGCTTGGAGGCGACTCGAGACGAGCAGTACTTC. Protein: CASSLEATRDEQYF. The rearrangement uses TRBV5-4 and TRBJ2-7; D is undetermined. V lost 0 bases and J 5 bases, leaving 12 bases between the germline ends. The CDR3 has 14 amino acids. Per the germline V gene, CDR1 is SGHNT and CDR2 is YYREEE (reference sequence).